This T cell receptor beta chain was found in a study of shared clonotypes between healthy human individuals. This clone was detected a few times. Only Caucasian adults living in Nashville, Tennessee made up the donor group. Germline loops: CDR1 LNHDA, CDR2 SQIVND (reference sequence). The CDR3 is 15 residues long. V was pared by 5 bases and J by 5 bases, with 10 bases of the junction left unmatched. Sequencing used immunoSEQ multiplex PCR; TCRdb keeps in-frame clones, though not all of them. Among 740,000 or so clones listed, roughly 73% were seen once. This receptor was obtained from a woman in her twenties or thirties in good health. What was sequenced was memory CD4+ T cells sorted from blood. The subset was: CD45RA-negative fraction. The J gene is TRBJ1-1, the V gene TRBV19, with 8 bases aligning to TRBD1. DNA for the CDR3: TGTGCCAGTAGTGCCCCCCGGACAGGGTTGACTGAAGCTTTCTTT. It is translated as CASSAPRTGLTEAFF.